In its sample, the clone carrying this T cell receptor beta chain was seen a few times. Its specificity is not known. The authors made TCR cDNA by 5'RACE template switching, adding a universal primer site and UMIs. TCRdb analysed the 5' RACE reads with MiXCR anew, one entry per CDR3 protein. The sample lists 610,000 or so distinct CDR3 sequences, over 9% occurring once. The record originates from a study of T cells after yellow fever vaccination. Study outcomes and limitations: Booster samples showed a return of most primary-vaccination clones (around 96% CD4, approximately 88% CD8). A limited proportion of clonotypes was detected within both the CD4 and CD8 compartments.

The sequencing used PBMCs, collected on the day of the yellow fever booster vaccination. The receptor comes from a man aged 30 to 45 who received the YFV17D yellow fever vaccine.

The chain's CDR3 is CSAVQGGELFF. CDR3 DNA sequence: TGCAGTGCGGTGCAGGGCGGGGAGCTGTTTTTT. This chain joins TRBV20-1 and TRBJ2-2; possibly TRBD1 for D (5 bases). The CDR3 contains 11 residues. Per the germline V gene, CDR1 is DFQATT and CDR2 is SNEGSKA (reference sequence). V lost 6 bases, J lost 7 bases, and 9 bases lay in between.